Sequencing of this TCR beta chain was carried out in a study of blood T cells in healthy people across ages. The table lists this clonotype with many counts. Primed by a sample-barcoded 5' primer and a J-beta primer mix, a second PCR proceeded for 7 to 11 cycles. TCRdb re-derived calls from the 5' RACE reads in MiXCR, one entry per CDR3 protein. The sample lists 600,000 to 800,000 distinct CDR3 sequences; 21% were seen once. In germline, CDR1 is SGHKS, CDR2 YYEKEE (reference sequence). V was clipped by 0 bases and J by 9 bases, with 10 bases between them. The CDR3 has 13 amino acids. The rearrangement uses TRBV5-5 and TRBJ1-5; the D is unclear. The sequenced sample consisted of blood. The sequence came from a man in his 70s in good health. This CDR3 reads CASSLASEGPQHF. The CDR3 DNA follows: TGTGCCAGCAGCTTGGCTTCGGAAGGGCCCCAGCATTTT.